A selection of T cell receptor beta chains follows, all from one sample in a study of T cells in Graves' hyperthyroidism and ophthalmopathy. MiXCR, run by TCRdb on the multiplex PCR reads, gives a single entry per CDR3 protein. The repertoire holds around 350,000 distinct CDR3 sequences, with 25% as singletons. The specimen was blood. These receptors all come from a man in his fifties or sixties with Graves' hyperthyroidism. Both conserved end residues are part of each CDR3.

TRBJ2-4 TRBV7-9 CASSPAGGLTKNIQYF
TRBJ2-5 TRBV7-9 CASSKDPHRTGRNSQETQYF
TRBJ2-4 TRBV27 CASSLRGSKNIQYF
TRBJ2-1 TRBV9 CASSLVLSGSIQFF
TRBJ2-7 TRBV20-1 CSARGRIVPYEQYF
TRBJ2-5 TRBV18 CASSPPSTKETQYF
TRBJ2-1 TRBV5-1 CASSLAGWDEQFF
TRBJ2-5 TRBV7-9 CASSSLGQLQYF
TRBJ1-5 TRBV2 CASSEARPGDRQPQHF
TRBJ1-1 TRBV12-3/TRBV12-4 CASNHADGNTEAFF
TRBJ2-4 TRBV5-4 CASSGTGILAKNIQYF
TRBJ1-3 TRBV6-1 CASTPFGSGNTIYF
TRBJ2-1 TRBV6-1 CASSPGVGLAGVDEQFF
TRBJ2-3 TRBV28 CASTPTGSTDTQYF
TRBJ2-4 TRBV2 CASGTGGKNIQYF
TRBJ2-2 TRBV7-2 CANSSRGTSTGELFF
TRBJ2-5 TRBV7-3 CASALGGITETQYF